A selection of T cell receptor beta chains follows, all from one sample in a study of prognosis after radiotherapy for stage I lung cancer. MiXCR, applied by TCRdb to the multiplex PCR reads, yields one record per CDR3 protein. The table records fewer than 25,000 distinct CDR3 sequences, 30% to 45% of them present only once. The specimen comprised PBMCs, sampled before or after stereotactic body radiation therapy (not recorded which). The source is a donor aged 50 or older with non-small cell lung cancer. Each CDR3 is given with its conserved first and last residue. D genes are given only for firm matches. Some rows mark clone size as missing; the rest say once, few, many or name a class of expanded clone.

>15|few|NA|TRBV5-1|TRBJ2-5
TGCGCCAGCAGCTTCGGGAGCAGTGTCCAAGAGACCCAGTACTTC
CASSFGSSVQETQYF
>17|many|TRBD1|TRBV11-3|TRBJ2-6
TGTGCCAGCAGCTTAGGGACAGGGATCTCTGGGGCCAACGTCCTGACTTTC
CASSLGTGISGANVLTF
>17|NA|TRBD2|TRBV4-2|TRBJ2-2
TGTGCCAGCAGCCACCCATCCGCGGGAGACTTCACCGGGGAGCTGTTTTTT
CASSHPSAGDFTGELFF
>15|many|TRBD1|TRBV5-1|TRBJ2-2
TGCGCCAGCAGCTGGGGACAGGGTAACACCGGGGAGCTGTTTTTT
CASSWGQGNTGELFF
>15|many|TRBD2|TRBV12-3/TRBV12-4|TRBJ2-3
TGTGCCAGCAGCCCGGGGCGGGGGAGCACAGATACGCAGTATTTT
CASSPGRGSTDTQYF
>14|many|TRBD1|TRBV16|TRBJ1-1
TGTGCCAGCAGCGAGGACAGGGGGAACACTGAAGCTTTCTTT
CASSEDRGNTEAFF
>15|many|NA|TRBV3-1|TRBJ1-1
TGTGCCAGCAGCTCCTCCAGCGGAATGAACACTGAAGCTTTCTTT
CASSSSSGMNTEAFF
>15|NA|NA|TRBV5-6|TRBJ1-4
TGTGCCAGCAGCCCGCGGGGACGAGAAAATGAAAAACTGTTTTTT
CASSPRGRENEKLFF
>17|many|TRBD2|TRBV3-1|TRBJ2-7
TGTGCCAGCAGCCAAGATCGGGGGGTAAAGGGCTCCTACGAGCAGTACTTC
CASSQDRGVKGSYEQYF
>15|many|NA|TRBV9|TRBJ2-3
TGTGCCAGCAGCGTAGCTGGGGGTGTCGCAGATACGCAGTATTTT
CASSVAGGVADTQYF
>12|many|NA|TRBV30|TRBJ2-7
TGTGCCTGGAGTGTTAACAGGGAGGAACAGTACTTC
CAWSVNREEQYF
>17|many|TRBD2|TRBV12-3/TRBV12-4|TRBJ2-1
TGTGCCAGCACGGGACTAGGCGGAGGGAGCGGGGACAATGAGCAGTTCTTC
CASTGLGGGSGDNEQFF